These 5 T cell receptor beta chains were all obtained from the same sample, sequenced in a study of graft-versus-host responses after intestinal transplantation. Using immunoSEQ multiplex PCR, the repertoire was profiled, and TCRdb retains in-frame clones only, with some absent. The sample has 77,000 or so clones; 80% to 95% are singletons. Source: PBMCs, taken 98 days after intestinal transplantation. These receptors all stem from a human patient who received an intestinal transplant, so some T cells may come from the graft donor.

CDR3 region: CASSYSLGNEKLFF. The CDR3 nucleotides read TGTGCCAGCAGTTACTCTCTCGGAAATGAAAAACTGTTTTTT. The chain links TRBV6-5 to TRBJ1-4; D gene uncertain. CDR3 length: 14 residues. Deletions cut 0 bases from V and 5 bases from J, with 7 bases between. Germline V gives CDR1 MNHEY, CDR2 SVGAGI.

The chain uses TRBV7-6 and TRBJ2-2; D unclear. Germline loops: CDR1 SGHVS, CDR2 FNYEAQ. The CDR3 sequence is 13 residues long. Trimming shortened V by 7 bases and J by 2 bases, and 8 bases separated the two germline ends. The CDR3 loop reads CASNHDNTGELFF. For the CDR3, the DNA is TGTGCCAGCAACCACGATAACACCGGGGAGCTGTTTTTT.

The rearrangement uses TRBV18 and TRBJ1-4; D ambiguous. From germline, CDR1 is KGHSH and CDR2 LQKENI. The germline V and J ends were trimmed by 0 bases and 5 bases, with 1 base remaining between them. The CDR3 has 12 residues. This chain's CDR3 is CASSPPNEKLFF. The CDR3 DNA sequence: TGTGCCAGCTCACCACCGAATGAAAAACTGTTTTTT.

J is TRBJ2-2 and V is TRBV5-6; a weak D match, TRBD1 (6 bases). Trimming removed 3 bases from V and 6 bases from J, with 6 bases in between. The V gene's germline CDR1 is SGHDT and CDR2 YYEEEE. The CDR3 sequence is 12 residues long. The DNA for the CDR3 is TGTGCCAGCAGCTGGGGGCCCGGGGAGCTGTTTTTT. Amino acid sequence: CASSWGPGELFF. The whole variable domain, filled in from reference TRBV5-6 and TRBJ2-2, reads DAGVTQSPTHLIKTRGQQVTLRCSPKSGHDTVSWYQQALGQGPQFIFQYYEEEERQRGNFPDRFSGHQFPNYSSELNVNALLLGDSALYLCASSWGPGELFFGEGSRLTVL.

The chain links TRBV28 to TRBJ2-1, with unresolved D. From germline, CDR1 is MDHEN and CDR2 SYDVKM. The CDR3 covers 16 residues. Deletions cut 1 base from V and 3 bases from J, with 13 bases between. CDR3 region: CASSLSLGMYYNEQFF. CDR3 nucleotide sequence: TGTGCCAGCAGTTTATCGTTGGGAATGTACTACAATGAGCAGTTCTTC.